The present TCR beta chain was sequenced within a study of CD8 T cells in ankylosing spondylitis. Study-level points and caveats: The study identified a TCR beta motif of several highly homologous variants that appeared characteristic of ankylosing spondylitis blood.

TCRdb called the 5' RACE reads again in MiXCR, with one record for every CDR3 protein. The sample contains around 300,000 distinct CDR3 sequences, around a tenth of which appear only once. As regards this clonotype: The antigen is not known.

V dropped 5 bases and J dropped 9 bases, with 10 bases sitting between them. CDR3 size: 11 residues. CDR1 and CDR2 from the germline V gene are SGHTA and FQGNSA. Sequencing was carried out using blood, either unsorted or a sorted T cell fraction (not recorded which). The chain is built from TRBV7-2 and TRBJ1-2, with D unresolved. The receptor comes from a female donor with ankylosing spondylitis or in good health (not recorded which). The CDR3 region has the DNA TGTGCCAGCAGCAACCGACGGAGCTACACCTTC. Its translation is CASSNRRSYTF.